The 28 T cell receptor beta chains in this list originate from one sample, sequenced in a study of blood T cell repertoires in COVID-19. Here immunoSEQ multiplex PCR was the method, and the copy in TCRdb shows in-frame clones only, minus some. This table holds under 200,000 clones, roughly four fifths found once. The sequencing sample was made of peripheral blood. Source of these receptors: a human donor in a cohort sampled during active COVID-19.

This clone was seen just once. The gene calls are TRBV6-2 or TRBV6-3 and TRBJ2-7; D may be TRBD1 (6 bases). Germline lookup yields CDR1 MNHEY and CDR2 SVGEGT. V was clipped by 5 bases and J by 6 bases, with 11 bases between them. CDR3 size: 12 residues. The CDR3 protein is CASSAGAPEQYF. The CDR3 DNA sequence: TGTGCCAGCAGTGCAGGGGCGCCCGAGCAGTACTTC.

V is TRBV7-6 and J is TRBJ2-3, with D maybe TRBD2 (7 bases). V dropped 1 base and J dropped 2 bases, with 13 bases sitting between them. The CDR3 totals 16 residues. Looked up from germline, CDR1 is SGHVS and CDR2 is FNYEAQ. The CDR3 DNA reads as TGTGCCAGCAGCTTAGGGGGAGGGGGAGTCACAGATACGCAGTATTTT. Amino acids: CASSLGGGGVTDTQYF.

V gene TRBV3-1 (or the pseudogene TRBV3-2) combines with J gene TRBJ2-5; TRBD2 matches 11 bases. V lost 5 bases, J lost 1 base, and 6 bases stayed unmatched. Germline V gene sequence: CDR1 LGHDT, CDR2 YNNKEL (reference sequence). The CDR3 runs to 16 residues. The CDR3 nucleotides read TGTGCCAGCAGCAACGGCCTAGCGGGGGGCCAAGAGACCCAGTACTTC. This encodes CASSNGLAGGQETQYF.

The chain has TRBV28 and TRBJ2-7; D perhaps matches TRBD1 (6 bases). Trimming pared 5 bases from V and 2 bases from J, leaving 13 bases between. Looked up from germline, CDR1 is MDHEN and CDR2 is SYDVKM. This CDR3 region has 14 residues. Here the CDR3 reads CASSVDRPPYEQYF. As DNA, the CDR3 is TGTGCCAGCAGTGTCGACAGGCCGCCCTACGAGCAGTACTTC.

This CDR3 reads CASRLRQSSSNQPQHF. The CDR3 region has the DNA TGTGCCAGCAGACTGAGACAGTCATCTAGCAATCAGCCCCAGCATTTT. This chain joins TRBV28 and TRBJ1-5, with D tentatively TRBD1 (5 bases). The CDR3 has 16 residues. Germline V gene sequence: CDR1 MDHEN, CDR2 SYDVKM. Trimming left V 6 bases short and J 0 bases short, with 15 bases between.

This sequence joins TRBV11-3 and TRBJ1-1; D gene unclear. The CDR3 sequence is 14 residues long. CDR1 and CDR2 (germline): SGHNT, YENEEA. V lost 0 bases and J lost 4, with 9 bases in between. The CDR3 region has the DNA TGTGCCAGCAGCTTAGATTCAGGAGGCACTGAAGCTTTCTTT. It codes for CASSLDSGGTEAFF.

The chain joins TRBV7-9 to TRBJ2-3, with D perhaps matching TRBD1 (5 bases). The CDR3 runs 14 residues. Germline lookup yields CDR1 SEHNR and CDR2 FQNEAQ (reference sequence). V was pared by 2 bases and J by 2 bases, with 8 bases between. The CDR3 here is CASSLRQPTDTQYF. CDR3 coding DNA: TGTGCCAGCAGCTTAAGACAGCCCACAGATACGCAGTATTTT.

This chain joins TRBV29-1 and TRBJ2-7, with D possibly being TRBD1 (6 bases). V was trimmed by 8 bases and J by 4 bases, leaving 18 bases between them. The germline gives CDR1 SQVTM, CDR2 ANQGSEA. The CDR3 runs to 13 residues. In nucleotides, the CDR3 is TGCAGCTTTCAGGGGCTTGAGATTTACGAGCAGTACTTC. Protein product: CSFQGLEIYEQYF.

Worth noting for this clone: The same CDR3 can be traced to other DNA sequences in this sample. The CDR3 loop reads CASSIASGSYEQYF. The CDR3 nucleotides read TGTGCCAGTAGTATCGCAAGCGGGAGTTACGAGCAGTACTTC. The chain uses TRBV19 and TRBJ2-7; 8 nucleotides agree with TRBD2. CDR1 is LNHDA and CDR2 is SQIVND in the germline V gene (reference sequence). The CDR3 contains 14 residues. V was clipped by 3 bases and J by 4 bases; unmatched bases: 5. Variable domain in full (rest from reference TRBV19 and TRBJ2-7): DGGITQSPKYLFRKEGQNVTLSCEQNLNHDAMYWYRQDPGQGLRLIYYSQIVNDFQKGDIAEGYSVSREKKESFPLTVTSAQKNPTAFYLCASSIASGSYEQYFGPGTRLTVT.

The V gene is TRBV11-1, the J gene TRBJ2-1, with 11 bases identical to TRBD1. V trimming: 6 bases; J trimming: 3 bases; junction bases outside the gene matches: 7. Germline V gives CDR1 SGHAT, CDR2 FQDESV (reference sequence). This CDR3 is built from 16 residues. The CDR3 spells CASSSTGTGGYNEQFF. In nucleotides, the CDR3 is TGTGCCAGCAGTTCTACCGGGACAGGGGGCTACAATGAGCAGTTCTTC.

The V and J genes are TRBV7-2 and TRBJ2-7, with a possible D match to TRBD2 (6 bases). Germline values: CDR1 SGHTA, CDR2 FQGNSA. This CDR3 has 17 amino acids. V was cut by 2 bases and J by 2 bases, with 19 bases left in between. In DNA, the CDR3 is TGTGCCAGCAGCTTATCTCAAGGTGGGGGGTCAGCCTACGAGCAGTACTTC. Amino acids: CASSLSQGGGSAYEQYF.

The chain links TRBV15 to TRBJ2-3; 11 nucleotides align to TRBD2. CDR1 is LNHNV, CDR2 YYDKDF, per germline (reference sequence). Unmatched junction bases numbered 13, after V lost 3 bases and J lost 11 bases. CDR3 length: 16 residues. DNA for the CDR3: TGTGCCACCAGCAGGAGGCTAGCGGGGGGCTCCGGGGGGCAGTATTTT. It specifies CATSRRLAGGSGGQYF.

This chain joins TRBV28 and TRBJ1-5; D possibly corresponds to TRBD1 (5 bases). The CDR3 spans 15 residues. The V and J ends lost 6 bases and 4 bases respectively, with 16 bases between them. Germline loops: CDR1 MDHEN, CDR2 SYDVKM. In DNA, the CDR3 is TGTGCCAGCAGCCCCCCTCGGGGGACTAATCAGCCCCAGCATTTT. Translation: CASSPPRGTNQPQHF.

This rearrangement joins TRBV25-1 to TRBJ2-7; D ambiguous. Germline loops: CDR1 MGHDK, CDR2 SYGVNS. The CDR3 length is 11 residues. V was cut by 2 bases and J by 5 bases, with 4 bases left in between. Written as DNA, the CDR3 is TGTGCCAGCAGTGAACGTCACGAGCAGTACTTC. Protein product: CASSERHEQYF.

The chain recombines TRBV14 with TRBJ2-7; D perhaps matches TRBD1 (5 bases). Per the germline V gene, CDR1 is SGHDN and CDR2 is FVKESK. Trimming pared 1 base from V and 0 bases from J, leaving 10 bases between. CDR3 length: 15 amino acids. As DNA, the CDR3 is TGTGCCAGCAGCCAAGGACAGCTTAGCTCCTACGAGCAGTACTTC. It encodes CASSQGQLSSYEQYF.

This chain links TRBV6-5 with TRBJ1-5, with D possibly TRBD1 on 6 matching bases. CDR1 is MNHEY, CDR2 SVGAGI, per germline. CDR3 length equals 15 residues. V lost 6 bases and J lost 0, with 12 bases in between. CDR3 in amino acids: CASSRTVHSNQPQHF. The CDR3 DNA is TGTGCCAGCAGCCGGACAGTGCATAGCAATCAGCCCCAGCATTTT.

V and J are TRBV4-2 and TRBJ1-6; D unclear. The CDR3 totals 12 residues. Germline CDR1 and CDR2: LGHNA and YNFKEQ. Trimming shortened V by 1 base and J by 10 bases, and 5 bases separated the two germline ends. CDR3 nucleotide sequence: TGTGCCAGCAGCCAAGCGAGGTCACCCCTCCACTTT. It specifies CASSQARSPLHF.

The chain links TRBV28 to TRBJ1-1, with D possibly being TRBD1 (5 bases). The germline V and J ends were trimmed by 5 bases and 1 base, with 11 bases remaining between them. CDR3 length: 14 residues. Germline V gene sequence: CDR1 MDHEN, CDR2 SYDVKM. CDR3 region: CASSGRQTNTEAFF. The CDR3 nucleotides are TGTGCCAGCAGTGGAAGACAGACGAACACTGAAGCTTTCTTT.

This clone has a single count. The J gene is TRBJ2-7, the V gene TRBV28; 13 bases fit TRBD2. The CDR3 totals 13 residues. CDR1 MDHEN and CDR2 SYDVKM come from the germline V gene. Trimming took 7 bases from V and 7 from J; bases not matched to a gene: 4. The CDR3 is CASTRTSGREQYF. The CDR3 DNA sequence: TGTGCCAGCACCCGGACTAGCGGGAGAGAGCAGTACTTC.

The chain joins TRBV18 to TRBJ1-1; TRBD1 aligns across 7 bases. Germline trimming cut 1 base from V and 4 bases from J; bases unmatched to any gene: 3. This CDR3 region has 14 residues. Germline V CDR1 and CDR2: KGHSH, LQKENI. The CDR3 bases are TGTGCCAGCTCACCACGGGACAGAGGCACTGAAGCTTTCTTT. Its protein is CASSPRDRGTEAFF. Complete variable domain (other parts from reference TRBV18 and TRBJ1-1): NAGVMQNPRHLVRRRGQEARLRCSPMKGHSHVYWYRQLPEEGLKFMVYLQKENIIDESGMPKERFSAEFPKEGPSILRIQQVVRGDSAAYFCASSPRDRGTEAFFGQGTRLTVV.

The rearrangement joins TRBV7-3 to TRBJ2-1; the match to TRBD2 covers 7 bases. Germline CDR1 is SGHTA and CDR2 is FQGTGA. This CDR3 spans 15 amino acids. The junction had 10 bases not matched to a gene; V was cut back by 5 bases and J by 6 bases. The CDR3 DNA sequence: TGTGCCAGCAGCCCGCCCTCGGGGGGACCCAATGAGCAGTTCTTC. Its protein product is CASSPPSGGPNEQFF.

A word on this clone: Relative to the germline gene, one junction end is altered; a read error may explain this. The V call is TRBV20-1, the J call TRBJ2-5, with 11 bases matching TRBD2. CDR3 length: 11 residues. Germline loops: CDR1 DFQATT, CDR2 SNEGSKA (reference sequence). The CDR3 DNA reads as TGCAGTGTTAGCGGGGGGGGCCCCTCCAACTTC. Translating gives CSVSGGGPSNF.

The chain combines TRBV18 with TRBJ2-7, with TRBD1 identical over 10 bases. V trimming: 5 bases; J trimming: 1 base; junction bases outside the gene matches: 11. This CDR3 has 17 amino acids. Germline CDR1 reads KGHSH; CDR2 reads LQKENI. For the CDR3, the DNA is TGTGCCAGCTCAACCCGGACAGGGGGTTTAATATCCTACGAGCAGTACTTC. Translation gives CASSTRTGGLISYEQYF.

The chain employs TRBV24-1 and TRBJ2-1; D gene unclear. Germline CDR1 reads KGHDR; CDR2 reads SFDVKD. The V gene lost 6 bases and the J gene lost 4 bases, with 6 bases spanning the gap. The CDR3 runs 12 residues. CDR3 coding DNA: TGTGCCACCAGTAAGGAGTACAATGAGCAGTTCTTC. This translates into CATSKEYNEQFF.

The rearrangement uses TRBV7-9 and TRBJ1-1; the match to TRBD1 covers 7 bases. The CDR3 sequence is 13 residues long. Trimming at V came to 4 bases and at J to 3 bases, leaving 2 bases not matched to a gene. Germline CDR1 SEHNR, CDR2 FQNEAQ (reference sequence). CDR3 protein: CASSSQGDTEAFF. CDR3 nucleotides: TGTGCCAGCAGCTCTCAGGGGGACACTGAAGCTTTCTTT. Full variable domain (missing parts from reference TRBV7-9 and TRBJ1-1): DTGVSQNPRHKITKRGQNVTFRCDPISEHNRLYWYRQTLGQGPEFLTYFQNEAQLEKSRLLSDRFSAERPKGSFSTLEIQRTEQGDSAMYLCASSSQGDTEAFFGQGTRLTVV.

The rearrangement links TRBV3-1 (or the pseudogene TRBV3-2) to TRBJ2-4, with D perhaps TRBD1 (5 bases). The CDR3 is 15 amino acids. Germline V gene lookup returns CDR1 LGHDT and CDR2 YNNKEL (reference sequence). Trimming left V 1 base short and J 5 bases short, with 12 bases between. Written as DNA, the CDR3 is TGTGCCAGCAGCCAAGGAGCAGGGCCGCAAAACATTCAGTACTTC. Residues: CASSQGAGPQNIQYF.

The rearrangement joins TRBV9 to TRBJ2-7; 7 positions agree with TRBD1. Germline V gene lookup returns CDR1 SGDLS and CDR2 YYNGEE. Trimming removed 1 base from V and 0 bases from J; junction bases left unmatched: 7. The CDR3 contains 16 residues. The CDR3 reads CASSVQDRISSYEQYF. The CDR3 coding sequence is TGTGCCAGCAGCGTACAGGACAGGATAAGCTCCTACGAGCAGTACTTC.

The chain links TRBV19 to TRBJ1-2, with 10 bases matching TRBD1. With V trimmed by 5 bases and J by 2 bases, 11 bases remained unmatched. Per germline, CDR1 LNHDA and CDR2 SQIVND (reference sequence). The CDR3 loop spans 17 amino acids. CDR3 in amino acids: CASSPPGTGVSNYGYTF. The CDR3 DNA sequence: TGTGCCAGTAGTCCGCCCGGGACAGGGGTTTCAAACTATGGCTACACCTTC.